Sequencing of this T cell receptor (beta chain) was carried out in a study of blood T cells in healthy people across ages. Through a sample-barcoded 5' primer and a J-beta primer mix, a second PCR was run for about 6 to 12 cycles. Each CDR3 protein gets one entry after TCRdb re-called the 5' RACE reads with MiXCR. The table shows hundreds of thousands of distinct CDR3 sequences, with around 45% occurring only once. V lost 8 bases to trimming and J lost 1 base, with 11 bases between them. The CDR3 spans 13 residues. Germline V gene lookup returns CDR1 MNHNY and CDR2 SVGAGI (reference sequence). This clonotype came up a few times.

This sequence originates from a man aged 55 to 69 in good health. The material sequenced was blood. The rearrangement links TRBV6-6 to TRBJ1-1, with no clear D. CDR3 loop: CASSVAQNTEAFF. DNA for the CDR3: TGTGCCAGCTCAGTAGCGCAGAACACTGAAGCTTTCTTT.